The source of this TCR beta chain is a study of tissue T cells after allogeneic stem cell transplantation. General study points: In patients and mice, blood and spleen missed much of tissue repertoire. Limitations included a small, clinically heterogeneous cohort and limited sampling depth. Within patients, tissue anatomy strongly shaped TCR repertoire composition.

Comparators without hematopoietic cell transplant had other cancers, at least five gastrointestinal samples, and no known gastrointestinal disease. This clone was counted between two and nine times. No antigen is known for it. The assay was immunoSEQ multiplex PCR, and TCRdb's table has in-frame clones only and misses some. Among some 25,000 clones, around 79% were seen once, and the ten largest hold approximately 7.7%. This TCR derives from a female donor older than 55 with lung cancer. The input for sequencing was tissue from the ileum, taken at autopsy.

The CDR3 DNA reads TGTGCCAGCAGCTTGTTCGGACAGGGAGGGAACACTGAAGCTTTCTTT. Translating it yields CASSLFGQGGNTEAFF. This chain uses TRBV5-6 with TRBJ1-1; 8 nucleotides agree with TRBD1. V lost 1 base and J lost 1; bases outside the gene matches: 6. Germline V gene lookup returns CDR1 SGHDT and CDR2 YYEEEE. CDR3 length: 16 residues.